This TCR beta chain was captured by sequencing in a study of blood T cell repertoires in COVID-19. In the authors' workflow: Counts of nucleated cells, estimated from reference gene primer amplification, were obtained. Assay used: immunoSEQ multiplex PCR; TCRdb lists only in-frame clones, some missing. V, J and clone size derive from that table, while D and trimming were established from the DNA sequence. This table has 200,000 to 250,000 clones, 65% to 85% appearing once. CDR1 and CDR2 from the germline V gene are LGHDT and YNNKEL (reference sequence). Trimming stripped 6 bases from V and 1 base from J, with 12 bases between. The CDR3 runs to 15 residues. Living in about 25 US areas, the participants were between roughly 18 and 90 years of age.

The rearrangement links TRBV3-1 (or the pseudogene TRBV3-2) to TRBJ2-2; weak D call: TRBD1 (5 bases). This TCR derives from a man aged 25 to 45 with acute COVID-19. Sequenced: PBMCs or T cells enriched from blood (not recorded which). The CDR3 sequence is CASSPDSGNTGELFF. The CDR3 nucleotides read TGTGCCAGCAGTCCCGACAGTGGGAACACCGGGGAGCTGTTTTTT.